These 15 T cell receptor beta chains came from one sample sequenced in a study of PD-1 blockade in classical Hodgkin lymphoma. Time point meaning: cycle 4 day 1 (C4D1), after 6 weeks of nivolumab. Following autologous stem cell transplantation, relapse occurred in every patient, and exposure to brentuximab vedotin varied. Here immunoSEQ multiplex PCR was the method, and the copy in TCRdb shows in-frame clones only, minus some. This sample has around 13,000 clones, with approximately 81% found just once. Source: peripheral blood mononuclear cells (PBMCs), taken before the fourth cycle of nivolumab. These receptors originate from a human donor with classical Hodgkin lymphoma.

This clone turned up a few times. This chain links TRBV7-6 with TRBJ2-3, with 8 bases aligning to TRBD2. CDR3 size: 15 residues. Germline CDR1 reads SGHVS; CDR2 reads FNYEAQ. Trimming at V came to 5 bases and at J to 4 bases, leaving 8 bases not matched to a gene. As DNA, the CDR3 is TGTGCCAGCAGCCCCCGGGGGGGGTTTTCAGATACGCAGTATTTT. It encodes CASSPRGGFSDTQYF.

This sequence joins TRBV28 and TRBJ1-5; D is perhaps TRBD1 (5 bases). The germline CDR1 and CDR2 sequences are MDHEN and SYDVKM. The CDR3 has 12 residues. The V end lost 10 bases, the J end lost 4 bases, and 11 bases lay between the germline ends. CDR3 DNA: TGTGCCACGGGACGAGGGAATCAGCCCCAGCATTTT. It translates to CATGRGNQPQHF.

The rearrangement joins TRBV6-6 to TRBJ2-3; a weak D match, TRBD2 (5 bases). CDR1 is MNHNY, CDR2 SVGAGI, per germline (reference sequence). The CDR3 is made up of 16 amino acids. V was trimmed by 4 bases and J by 4 bases, leaving 18 bases between them. CDR3 amino acids: CASSFLGERSADTQYF. Written as DNA, the CDR3 is TGTGCCAGCAGTTTCCTTGGGGAGCGGTCTGCAGATACGCAGTATTTT.

The chain links TRBV27 to TRBJ2-7; 10 bases fit TRBD2. The germline gives CDR1 MNHEY, CDR2 SMNVEV (reference sequence). With 4 bases clipped from V and 3 bases from J, the junction kept 15 bases outside the gene matches. This CDR3 has 18 amino acids. The chain's CDR3 is CASSSYRPERGGVYEQYF. DNA for the CDR3: TGTGCCAGCAGTTCTTATCGGCCTGAGCGGGGGGGCGTCTACGAGCAGTACTTC.

V gene TRBV20-1 combines with J gene TRBJ1-2; TRBD1 aligns across 7 bases. Germline V lookup: CDR1 DFQATT, CDR2 SNEGSKA (reference sequence). Trimming removed 6 bases from V and 7 bases from J; junction bases left unmatched: 5. There are 11 residues in the CDR3. In DNA, the CDR3 is TGCAGTGCGACAGGGTCGGGTGGCTACACCTTC. This encodes CSATGSGGYTF.

The chain is built from TRBV7-6 and TRBJ2-7; the D gene could be TRBD1 or TRBD2 (5 bases each). The CDR3 is 14 amino acids. In germline, CDR1 is SGHVS, CDR2 FNYEAQ. V was shortened by 4 bases and J by 5 bases, with 15 bases between the two germline ends. CDR3 coding DNA: TGTGCCAGCAGCTCGAGCGGTAGGGGTGACGAGCAGTACTTC. Encoded protein: CASSSSGRGDEQYF.

The rearrangement joins TRBV7-8 to TRBJ2-7, with unresolved D. Between the trimmed V and J ends, which lost 1 base and 6 bases, there was a span of 13 bases. The CDR3 runs 14 residues. The germline V gene has CDR1 SGHVS and CDR2 FQNEAQ. The CDR3 nucleotides read TGTGCCAGCAGCTTAGATATCTTCTGGCCCGAGCAGTACTTC. This encodes CASSLDIFWPEQYF.

The chain has TRBV4-3 and TRBJ2-7; TRBD1 aligns across 7 bases. The V gene end was trimmed by 3 bases and the J gene end by 1 base; junction bases not matched to a gene: 6. This CDR3 has 15 amino acids. Germline lookup yields CDR1 LGHNA and CDR2 YSLEER. CDR3: CASSQSTGESYEQYF. CDR3 sequence (DNA): TGCGCCAGCAGCCAGTCCACAGGGGAGTCCTACGAGCAGTACTTC.

The rearrangement joins TRBV18 to TRBJ2-7; D ambiguous. Germline CDR1 reads KGHSH; CDR2 reads LQKENI. The V end was cut by 0 bases, the J end by 3 bases, with 9 bases between. The CDR3 is 14 residues long. The CDR3 nucleotides are TGTGCCAGCTCACCACCGGAAGTTCGCTACGAGCAGTACTTC. This translates into CASSPPEVRYEQYF.

This clone is a singleton in its sample. V is TRBV19 and J is TRBJ1-5, with 7 bases lining up with TRBD1. The CDR3 is 15 residues long. Per the germline V gene, CDR1 is LNHDA and CDR2 is SQIVND (reference sequence). Trimming cost V 6 bases and J 3 bases; bases outside gene matches: 8. This chain's CDR3 is CASSYRGKDNQPQHF. The CDR3 DNA sequence: TGTGCCAGTAGCTACAGGGGCAAGGACAATCAGCCCCAGCATTTT.

This sequence joins TRBV11-2 and TRBJ2-1; TRBD2 matches at 8 bases. Losses at the gene ends were 1 base for V and 8 bases for J; bases not matched to a gene: 10. Per germline, CDR1 SGHAT and CDR2 FQNNGV. The CDR3 totals 16 residues. The CDR3, as DNA: TGTGCCAGCAGCTTAGTTAGCGGGGCAGCTCATCATGAGCAGTTCTTC. Translating it yields CASSLVSGAAHHEQFF.

V usage is TRBV18 and J usage is TRBJ1-6; possible D gene TRBD1, 6 bases. The CDR3 extends over 14 amino acids. Germline values: CDR1 KGHSH, CDR2 LQKENI. The V end was cut by 5 bases, the J end by 4 bases, with 9 bases between. CDR3 nucleotide sequence: TGTGCCAGCTCAGCCACAGGGTATAATTCACCCCTCCACTTT. Translating gives CASSATGYNSPLHF.

The chain joins TRBV7-9 to TRBJ1-4; D unclear. V was clipped by 5 bases and J by 3 bases, with 16 bases between them. This CDR3 spans 16 amino acids. CDR1 and CDR2 (germline): SEHNR, FQNEAQ (reference sequence). CDR3 sequence reads: CASSPALGRANEKLFF. CDR3 DNA: TGTGCCAGCAGCCCCGCCTTAGGACGGGCTAATGAAAAACTGTTTTTT. Together with reference TRBV7-9 and TRBJ1-4, the CDR3 gives the full variable domain: DTGVSQNPRHKITKRGQNVTFRCDPISEHNRLYWYRQTLGQGPEFLTYFQNEAQLEKSRLLSDRFSAERPKGSFSTLEIQRTEQGDSAMYLCASSPALGRANEKLFFGSGTQLSVL.

This clone turned up a few times. The genes are TRBV6-5 and TRBJ1-1; D may be TRBD1 (5 bases). Germline loops: CDR1 MNHEY, CDR2 SVGAGI. The CDR3 has 16 amino acids. Trimming left V 4 bases short and J 5 bases short, with 20 bases between. CDR3 sequence reads: CASSLYGDGWRTEAFF. CDR3 bases: TGTGCCAGCAGTTTGTACGGGGACGGTTGGAGAACTGAAGCTTTCTTT.

The chain uses TRBV7-9 and TRBJ1-2; no reliable D call. V was clipped by 1 base and J by 2 bases, with 5 bases between them. The CDR3 is 13 residues long. Germline V gene lookup returns CDR1 SEHNR and CDR2 FQNEAQ (reference sequence). In DNA form, the CDR3 reads TGTGCCAGCAGCTTAGTTCACAACTATGGCTACACCTTC. Amino acid sequence: CASSLVHNYGYTF.